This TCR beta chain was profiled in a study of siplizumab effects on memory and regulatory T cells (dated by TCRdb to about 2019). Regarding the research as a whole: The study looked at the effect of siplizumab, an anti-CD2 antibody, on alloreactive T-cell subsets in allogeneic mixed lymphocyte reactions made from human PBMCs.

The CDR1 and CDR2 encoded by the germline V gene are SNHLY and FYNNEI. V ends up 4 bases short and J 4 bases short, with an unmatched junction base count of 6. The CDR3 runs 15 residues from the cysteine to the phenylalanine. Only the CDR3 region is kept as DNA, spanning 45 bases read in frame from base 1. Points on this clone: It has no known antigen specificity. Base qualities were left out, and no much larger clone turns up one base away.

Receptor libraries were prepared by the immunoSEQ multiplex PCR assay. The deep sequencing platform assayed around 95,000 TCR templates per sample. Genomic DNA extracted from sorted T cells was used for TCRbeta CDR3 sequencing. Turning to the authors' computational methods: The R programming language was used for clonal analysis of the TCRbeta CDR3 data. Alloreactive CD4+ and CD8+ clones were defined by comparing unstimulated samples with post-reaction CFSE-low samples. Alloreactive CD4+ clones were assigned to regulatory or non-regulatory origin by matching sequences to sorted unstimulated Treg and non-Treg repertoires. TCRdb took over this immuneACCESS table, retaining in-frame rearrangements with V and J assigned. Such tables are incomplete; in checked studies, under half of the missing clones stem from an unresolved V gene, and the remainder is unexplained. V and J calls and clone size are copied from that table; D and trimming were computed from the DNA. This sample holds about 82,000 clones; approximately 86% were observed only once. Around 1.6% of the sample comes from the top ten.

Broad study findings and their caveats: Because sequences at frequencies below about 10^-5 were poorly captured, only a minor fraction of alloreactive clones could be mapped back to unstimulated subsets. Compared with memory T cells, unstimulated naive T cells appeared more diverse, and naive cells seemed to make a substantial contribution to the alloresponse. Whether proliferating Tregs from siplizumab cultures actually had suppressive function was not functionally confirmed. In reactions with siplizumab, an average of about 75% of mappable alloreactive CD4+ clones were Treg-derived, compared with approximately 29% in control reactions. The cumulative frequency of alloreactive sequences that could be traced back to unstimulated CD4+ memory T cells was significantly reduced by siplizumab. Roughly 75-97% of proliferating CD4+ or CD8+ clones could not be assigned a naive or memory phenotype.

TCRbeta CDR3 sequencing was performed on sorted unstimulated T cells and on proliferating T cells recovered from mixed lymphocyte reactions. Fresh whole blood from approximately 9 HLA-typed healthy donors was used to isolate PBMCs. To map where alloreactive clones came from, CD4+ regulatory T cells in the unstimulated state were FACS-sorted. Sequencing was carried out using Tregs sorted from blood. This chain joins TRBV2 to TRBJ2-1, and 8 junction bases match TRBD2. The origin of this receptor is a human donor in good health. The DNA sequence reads TGTGCCAGCAGTGTAGGAATAGCGGGGTACAATGAGCAGTTCTTC. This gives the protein CASSVGIAGYNEQFF.